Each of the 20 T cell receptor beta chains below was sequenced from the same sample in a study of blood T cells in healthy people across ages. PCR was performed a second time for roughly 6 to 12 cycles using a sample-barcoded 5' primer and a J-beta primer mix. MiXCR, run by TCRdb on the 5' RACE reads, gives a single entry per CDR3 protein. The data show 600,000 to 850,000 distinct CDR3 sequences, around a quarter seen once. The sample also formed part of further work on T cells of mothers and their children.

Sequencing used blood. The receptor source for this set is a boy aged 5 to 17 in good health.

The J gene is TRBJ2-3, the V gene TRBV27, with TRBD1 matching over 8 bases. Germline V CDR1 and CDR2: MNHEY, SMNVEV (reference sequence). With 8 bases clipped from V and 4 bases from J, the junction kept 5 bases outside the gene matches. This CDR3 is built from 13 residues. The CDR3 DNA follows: TGTGCCAGCGGGACAGGCTCTTCAGATACGCAGTATTTT. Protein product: CASGTGSSDTQYF.

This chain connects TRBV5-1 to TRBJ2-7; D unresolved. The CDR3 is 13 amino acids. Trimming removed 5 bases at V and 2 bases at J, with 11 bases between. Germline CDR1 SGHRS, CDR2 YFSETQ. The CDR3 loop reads CASRMDAPYEQYF. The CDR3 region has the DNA TGCGCCAGCAGGATGGACGCTCCCTACGAGCAGTACTTC.

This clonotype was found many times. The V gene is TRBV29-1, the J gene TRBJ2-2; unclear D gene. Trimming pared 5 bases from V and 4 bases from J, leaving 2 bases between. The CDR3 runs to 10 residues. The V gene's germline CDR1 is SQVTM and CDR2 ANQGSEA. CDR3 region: CSVFTGELFF. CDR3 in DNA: TGCAGCGTTTTCACCGGGGAGCTGTTTTTT.

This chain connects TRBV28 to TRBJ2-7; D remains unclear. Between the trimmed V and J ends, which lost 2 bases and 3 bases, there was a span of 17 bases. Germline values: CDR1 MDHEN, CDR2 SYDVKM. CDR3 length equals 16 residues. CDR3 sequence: CASSLSRELLYYEQYF. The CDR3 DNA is TGTGCCAGCAGTTTAAGCCGCGAACTTCTCTACTACGAGCAGTACTTC.

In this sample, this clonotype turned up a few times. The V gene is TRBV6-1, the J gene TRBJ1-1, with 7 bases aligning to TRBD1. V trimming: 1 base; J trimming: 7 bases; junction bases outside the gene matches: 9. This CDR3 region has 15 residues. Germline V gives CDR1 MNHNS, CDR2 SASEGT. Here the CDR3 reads CASSEVQGFSSEAFF. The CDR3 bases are TGTGCCAGCAGTGAAGTACAGGGGTTTTCAAGTGAAGCTTTCTTT.

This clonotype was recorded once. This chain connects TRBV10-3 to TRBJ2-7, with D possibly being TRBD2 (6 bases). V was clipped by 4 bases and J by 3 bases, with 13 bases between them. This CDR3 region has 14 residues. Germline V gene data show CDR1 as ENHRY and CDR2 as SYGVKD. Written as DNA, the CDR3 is TGTGCCATCAGTGGGAGCACGCGGGACTACGAGCAGTACTTC. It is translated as CAISGSTRDYEQYF.

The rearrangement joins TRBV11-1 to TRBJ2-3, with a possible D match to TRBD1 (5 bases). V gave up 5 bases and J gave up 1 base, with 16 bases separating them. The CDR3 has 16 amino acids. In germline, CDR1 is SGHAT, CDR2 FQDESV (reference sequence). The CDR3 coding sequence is TGTGCCAGCAGCCTACGACAGCAAAGCCGCACAGATACGCAGTATTTT. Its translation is CASSLRQQSRTDTQYF.

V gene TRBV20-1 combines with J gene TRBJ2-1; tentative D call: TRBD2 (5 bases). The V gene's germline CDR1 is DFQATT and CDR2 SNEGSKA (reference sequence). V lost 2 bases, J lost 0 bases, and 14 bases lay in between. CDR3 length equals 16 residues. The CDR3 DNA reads TGCAGTGCTAGACGCTTGAGGGAAAGCTCCTACAATGAGCAGTTCTTC. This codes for CSARRLRESSYNEQFF.

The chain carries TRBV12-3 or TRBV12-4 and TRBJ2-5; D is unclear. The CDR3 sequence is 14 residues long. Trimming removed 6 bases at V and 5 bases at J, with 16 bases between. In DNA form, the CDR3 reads TGTGCCAGCAGCCCCGGACGACTTCCTGAGACCCAGTACTTC. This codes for CASSPGRLPETQYF.

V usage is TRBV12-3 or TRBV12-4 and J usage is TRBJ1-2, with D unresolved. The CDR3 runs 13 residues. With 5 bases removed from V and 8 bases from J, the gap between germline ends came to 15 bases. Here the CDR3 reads CASSRSLGLGYTF. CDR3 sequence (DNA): TGTGCCAGCAGTCGCAGCCTGGGCCTCGGCTACACCTTC.

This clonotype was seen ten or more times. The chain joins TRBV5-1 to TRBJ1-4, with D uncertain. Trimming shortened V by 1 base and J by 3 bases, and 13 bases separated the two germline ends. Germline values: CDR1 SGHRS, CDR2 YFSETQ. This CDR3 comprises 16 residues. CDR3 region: CASSLSTGLANEKLFF. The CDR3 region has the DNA TGCGCCAGCAGCTTGTCAACGGGATTAGCTAATGAAAAACTGTTTTTT.

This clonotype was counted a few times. CDR3 nucleotide sequence: TGTGCCAGCTCCCAGCGGGACATCGGGGAGCTGTTTTTT. Translating gives CASSQRDIGELFF. The rearrangement joins TRBV12-3 or TRBV12-4 to TRBJ2-2; weak D call: TRBD2 (7 bases). V was pared by 8 bases and J by 7 bases, with 14 bases between. The CDR3 is 13 residues long.

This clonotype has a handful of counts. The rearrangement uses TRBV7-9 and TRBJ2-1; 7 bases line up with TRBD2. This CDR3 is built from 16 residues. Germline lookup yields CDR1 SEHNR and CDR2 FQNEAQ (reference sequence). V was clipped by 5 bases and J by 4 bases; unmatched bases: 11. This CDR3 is CASSMRAGLAYNEQFF. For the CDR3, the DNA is TGTGCCAGCAGCATGAGAGCGGGGCTAGCATACAATGAGCAGTTCTTC.

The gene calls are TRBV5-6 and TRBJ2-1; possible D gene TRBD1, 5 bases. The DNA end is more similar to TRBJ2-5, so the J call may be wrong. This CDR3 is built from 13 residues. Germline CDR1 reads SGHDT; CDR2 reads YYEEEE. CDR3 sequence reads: CASKISGQETQYF. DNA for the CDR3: TGTGCCAGCAAGATATCAGGGCAGGAGACCCAGTACTTC.

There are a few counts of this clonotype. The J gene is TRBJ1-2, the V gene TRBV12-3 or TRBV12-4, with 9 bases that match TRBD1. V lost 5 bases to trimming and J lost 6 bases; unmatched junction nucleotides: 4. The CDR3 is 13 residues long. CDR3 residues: CASSLQGANGYTF. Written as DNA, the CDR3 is TGTGCCAGCAGTCTACAGGGGGCCAATGGCTACACCTTC.

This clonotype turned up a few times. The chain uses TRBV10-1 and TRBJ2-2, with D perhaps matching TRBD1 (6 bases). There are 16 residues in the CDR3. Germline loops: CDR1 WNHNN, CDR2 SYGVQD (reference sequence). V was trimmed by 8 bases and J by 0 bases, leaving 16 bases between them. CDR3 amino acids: CASQGSTGTNTGELFF. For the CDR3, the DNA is TGCGCCAGCCAAGGTTCGACAGGCACGAACACCGGGGAGCTGTTTTTT.

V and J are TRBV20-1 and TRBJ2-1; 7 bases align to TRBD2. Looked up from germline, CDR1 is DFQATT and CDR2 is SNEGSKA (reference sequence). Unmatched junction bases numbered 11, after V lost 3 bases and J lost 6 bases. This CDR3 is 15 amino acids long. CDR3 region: CSARLASGNPNEQFF. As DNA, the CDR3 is TGCAGTGCTAGGCTTGCTAGCGGAAACCCCAATGAGCAGTTCTTC.

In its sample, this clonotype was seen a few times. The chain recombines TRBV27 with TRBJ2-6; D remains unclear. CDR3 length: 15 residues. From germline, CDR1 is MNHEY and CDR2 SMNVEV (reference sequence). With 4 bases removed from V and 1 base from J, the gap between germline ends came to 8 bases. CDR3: CASSSSLSGANVLTF. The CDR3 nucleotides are TGTGCCAGCAGTTCCAGCTTATCTGGGGCCAACGTCCTGACTTTC.

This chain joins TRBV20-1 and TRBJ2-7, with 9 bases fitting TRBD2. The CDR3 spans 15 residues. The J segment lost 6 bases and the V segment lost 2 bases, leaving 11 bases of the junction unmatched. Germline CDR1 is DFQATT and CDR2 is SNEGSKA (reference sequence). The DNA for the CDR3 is TGCAGTGCTAGACTGGGCGGGAGGGCCCTCAGCGAGCAGTACTTC. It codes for CSARLGGRALSEQYF.

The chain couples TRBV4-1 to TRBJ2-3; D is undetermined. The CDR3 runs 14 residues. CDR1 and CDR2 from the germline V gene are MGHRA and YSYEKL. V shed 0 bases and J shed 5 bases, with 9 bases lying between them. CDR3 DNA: TGCGCCAGCAGCCAAGAAAGGACCCTAGATACGCAGTATTTT. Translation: CASSQERTLDTQYF.